This T cell receptor beta chain was documented in a study of blood T cell repertoires in COVID-19. Study-level information: Material from acute and convalescent COVID-19 was sourced from the United States, Italy and Spain. PBMCs, B-cell-depleted T cells, or T cells were the source of the cDNA or gDNA that made up the material.

Trimming removed 3 bases from V and 1 base from J, with 25 bases in between. The CDR3 has 20 residues. CDR1 LNHDA and CDR2 SQIVND come from the germline V gene (reference sequence). Original methodology: Amplifying reference gene primers gave estimates of nucleated cell counts. Method: immunoSEQ multiplex PCR; TCRdb's copy keeps in-frame clones and lacks some. That table furnishes V, J and clone size, whereas the DNA furnished D and trimming. The profile covers about 58,000 clones, with approximately 86% appearing a single time and 6% to 8% taken by the ten largest. The rearrangement joins TRBV19 to TRBJ1-3; perhaps TRBD1 as D (5 bases). Sample: peripheral blood. This sequence was found in a human donor with active COVID-19. The donor label of this sample is uncertain. CDR3 DNA sequence: TGTGCCAGTAGTATGGAGTTTGGGGCCATCGCCAATCCATCTGGAAACACCATATATTTT. This sequence encodes CASSMEFGAIANPSGNTIYF.